Below, one TCR beta chain is given with its context. The antigen is undetermined. On sorted subsets, replicate PCRs used approximately 190 ng DNA, or 25,000 to 35,000 T cell genomes. Sequenced by immunoSEQ multiplex PCR; TCRdb stores in-frame clones only, minus some. The sample consists of 2 million to 2.5 million clones, almost 96% of them appearing once. These data originate in a study of shared clonotypes between healthy human individuals. Regarding the study as a whole: Shared clonotypes: 4.5% to 5% naive CD4, about 4% naive CD8, about 2.5% memory CD4, 0.4% to 0.5% memory CD8.

Trimming took 2 bases from V and 5 from J, leaving 3 bases between them. The CDR3 is 11 amino acids. Germline CDR1 is MNHNS and CDR2 is SASEGT. The sequencing input was naive CD4+ T cells sorted from blood. The subset: CD45RA+ positively selected. The chain employs TRBV6-1 and TRBJ1-1; D is unresolved. The source is a man aged 18 to 30 in good health. CDR3 sequence: CASSERTEAFF. The CDR3, as DNA: TGTGCCAGCAGTGAAAGGACTGAAGCTTTCTTT.